This is a list of T cell receptor beta chains from one sample in a study of T cell responses to AZD1222 COVID-19 vaccine. TCRdb keeps only in-frame clones here, not all; method: immunoSEQ multiplex PCR. The table lists approximately 150,000 clones, roughly nine tenths of them singletons. The sequencing here drew on peripheral blood, taken on day 0 of AZD1222 vaccination. The source of these receptors is an adult in good health. Both conserved end residues are trimmed from each CDR3. The order of the fields is J gene, V gene, CDR3 protein.

>TRBJ1-1|TRBV5-5
ASSNQGTGTEAF
>TRBJ1-5|TRBV6-5
ASNRGQGGQPQH
>TRBJ1-1|TRBV5-1
ASSLAGTLNTEAF
>TRBJ2-1|TRBV5-1
ASSFQQGNNEQF
>TRBJ1-2|TRBV3-1/TRBV3-2
ASSQGTGYYGYT
>TRBJ1-3|TRBV7-4
ASSPDRGQSPRNTIY
>TRBJ1-5|TRBV5-6
ASSLYEGVQPQH
>TRBJ1-2|TRBV5-1
ASSLRAPPGYGYT
>TRBJ2-7|TRBV12-5
ASGLGRTGKLEQY
>TRBJ1-1|TRBV4-2
ASSATGTGTEAF
>TRBJ1-2|TRBV6-1
ASSEGSYT
>TRBJ1-1|TRBV6-1
ASSERAGQGEAF
>TRBJ1-2|TRBV2
ASSPYGYT
>TRBJ2-5|TRBV28
ASSSGTEETQY
>TRBJ1-4|TRBV7-9
ASSPVREKLF
>TRBJ1-5|TRBV5-1
ASSLEGQNNQPQH
>TRBJ1-1|TRBV29-1
SGFRATQNTEAF
>TRBJ1-3|TRBV11-2
ASSLGGAGARGTIY
>TRBJ2-1|TRBV5-4
ASSLSGAPYNEQF
>TRBJ2-7|TRBV30
AWSPRDYRSYEQY
>TRBJ2-7|TRBV28
ASSHPDAQHPYEQY
>TRBJ2-7|TRBV3-1/TRBV3-2
ASSQESGTSFSSYEQY
>TRBJ1-2|TRBV18
ASSQPSTGMSGYT
>TRBJ2-2|TRBV13
ASSLEGSSNTGELF
>TRBJ2-2|TRBV27
ASRGGRTSNTGELF
>TRBJ1-4|TRBV5-5
ASSSGEGRTNEKLF
>TRBJ2-5|TRBV23-1
GGETQY
>TRBJ1-2|TRBV6-6
ASSPLGGGAYYGYT
>TRBJ1-2|TRBV7-6
ASSLARAGTGGYT
>TRBJ1-1|TRBV12-3/TRBV12-4
ASSLLRGTEAF
>TRBJ1-1|TRBV28
ASSPIRGNTEAF
>TRBJ1-6|TRBV2
ASVGRGSSYNSPLH
>TRBJ2-4|TRBV19
ASSTGQLAKNIQY
>TRBJ1-2|TRBV2
ASHMGRNYGYT
>TRBJ1-1|TRBV19
ASSMWKNTEAF
>TRBJ2-1|TRBV29-1
SVDPGLAGGPGEQF
>TRBJ1-1|TRBV6-5
ASRGQEGMDTEAF
>TRBJ1-5|TRBV20-1
SAGGGINQPQH
>TRBJ1-3|TRBV16
ASSQLRRGSSGNTIY
>TRBJ2-4|TRBV5-4
ASSSIVAKNIQY